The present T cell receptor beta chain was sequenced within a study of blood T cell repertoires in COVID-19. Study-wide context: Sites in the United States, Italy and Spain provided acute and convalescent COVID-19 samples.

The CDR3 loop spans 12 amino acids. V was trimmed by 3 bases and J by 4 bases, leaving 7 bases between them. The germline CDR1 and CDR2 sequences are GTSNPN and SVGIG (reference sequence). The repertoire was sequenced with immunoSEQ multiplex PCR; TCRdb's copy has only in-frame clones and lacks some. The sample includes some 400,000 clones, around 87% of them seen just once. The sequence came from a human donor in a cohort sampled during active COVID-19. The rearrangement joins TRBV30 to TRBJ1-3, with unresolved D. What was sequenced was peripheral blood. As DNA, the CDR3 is TGTGCCTGGAGCTCCTTGGGAAACACCATATATTTT. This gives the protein CAWSSLGNTIYF.